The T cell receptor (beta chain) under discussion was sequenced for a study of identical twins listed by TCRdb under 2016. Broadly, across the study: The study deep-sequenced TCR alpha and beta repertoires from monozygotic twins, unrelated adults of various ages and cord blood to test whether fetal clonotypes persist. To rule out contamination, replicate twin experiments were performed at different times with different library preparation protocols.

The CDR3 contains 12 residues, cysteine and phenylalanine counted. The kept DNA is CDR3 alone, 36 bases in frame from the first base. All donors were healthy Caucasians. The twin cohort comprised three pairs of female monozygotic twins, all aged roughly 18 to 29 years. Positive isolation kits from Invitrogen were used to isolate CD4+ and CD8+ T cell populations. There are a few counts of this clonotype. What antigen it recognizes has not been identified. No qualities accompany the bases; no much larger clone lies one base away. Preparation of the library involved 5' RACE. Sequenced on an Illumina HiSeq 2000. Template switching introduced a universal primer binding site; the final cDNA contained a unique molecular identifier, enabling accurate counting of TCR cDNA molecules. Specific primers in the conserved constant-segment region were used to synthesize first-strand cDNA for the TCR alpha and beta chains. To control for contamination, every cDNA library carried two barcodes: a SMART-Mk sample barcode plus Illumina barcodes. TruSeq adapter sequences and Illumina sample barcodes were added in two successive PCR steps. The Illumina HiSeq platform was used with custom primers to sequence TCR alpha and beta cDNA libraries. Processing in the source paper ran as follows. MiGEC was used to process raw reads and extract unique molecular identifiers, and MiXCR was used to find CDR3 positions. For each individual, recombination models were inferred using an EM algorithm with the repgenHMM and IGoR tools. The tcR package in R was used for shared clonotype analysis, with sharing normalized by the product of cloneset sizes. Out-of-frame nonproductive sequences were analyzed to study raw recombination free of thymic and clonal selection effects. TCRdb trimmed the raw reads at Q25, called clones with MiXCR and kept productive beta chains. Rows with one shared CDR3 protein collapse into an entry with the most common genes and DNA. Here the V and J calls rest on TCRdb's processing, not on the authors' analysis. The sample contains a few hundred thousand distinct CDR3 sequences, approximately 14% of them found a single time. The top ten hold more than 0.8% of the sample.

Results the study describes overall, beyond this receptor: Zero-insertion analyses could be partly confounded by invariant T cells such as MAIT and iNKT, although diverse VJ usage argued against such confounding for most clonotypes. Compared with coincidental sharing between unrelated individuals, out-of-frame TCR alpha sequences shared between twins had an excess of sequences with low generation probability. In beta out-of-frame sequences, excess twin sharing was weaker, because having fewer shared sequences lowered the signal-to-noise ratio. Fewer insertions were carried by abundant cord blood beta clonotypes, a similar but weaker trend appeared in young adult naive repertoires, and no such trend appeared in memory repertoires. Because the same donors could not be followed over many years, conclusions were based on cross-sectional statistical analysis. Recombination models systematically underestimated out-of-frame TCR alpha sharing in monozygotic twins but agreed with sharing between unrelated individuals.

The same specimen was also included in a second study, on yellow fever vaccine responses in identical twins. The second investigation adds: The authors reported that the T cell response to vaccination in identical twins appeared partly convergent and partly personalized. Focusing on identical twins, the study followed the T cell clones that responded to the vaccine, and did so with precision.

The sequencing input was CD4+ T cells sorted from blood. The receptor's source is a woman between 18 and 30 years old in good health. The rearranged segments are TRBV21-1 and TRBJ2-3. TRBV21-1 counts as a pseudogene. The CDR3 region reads CASSKVPETQYF. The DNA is TGTGCCAGCAGCAAAGTGCCAGAAACGCAGTATTTT.